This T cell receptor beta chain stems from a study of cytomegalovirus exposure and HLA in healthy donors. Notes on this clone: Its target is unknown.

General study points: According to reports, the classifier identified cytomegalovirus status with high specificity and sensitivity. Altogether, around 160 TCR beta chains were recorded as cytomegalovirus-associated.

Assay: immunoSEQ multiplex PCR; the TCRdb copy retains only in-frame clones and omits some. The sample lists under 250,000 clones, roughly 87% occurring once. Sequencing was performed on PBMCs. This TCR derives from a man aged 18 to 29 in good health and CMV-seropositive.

The CDR3 spells CASSLGLAASTDTQYF. The CDR3 DNA follows: TGTGCCAGCAGCCTCGGACTAGCGGCTAGCACAGATACGCAGTATTTT. The V call is TRBV9, the J call TRBJ2-3; 10 bases line up with TRBD2. V was clipped by 4 bases and J by 0 bases; unmatched bases: 5. This CDR3 is 16 amino acids long. Germline V lookup: CDR1 SGDLS, CDR2 YYNGEE.